The 31 T cell receptor beta chains in this list originate from one sample, sequenced in a study of blood T cell repertoires in COVID-19. TCRdb's table, derived via immunoSEQ multiplex PCR, lists solely in-frame clones and lacks some. The profile shows more than 70,000 clones, about nine tenths of them singletons. What was sequenced was peripheral blood. The receptors were sampled from a woman aged 45-65 years in a cohort sampled during active COVID-19.

The V and J genes are TRBV10-3 and TRBJ2-3, with 14 bases lining up with TRBD2. CDR3 length: 17 residues. With V trimmed by 4 bases and J by 5 bases, 8 bases remained unmatched. Germline V lookup: CDR1 ENHRY, CDR2 SYGVKD. In DNA form, the CDR3 reads TGTGCCATCAGTGCCGGGACTAGCGGGGGAGGGGGAGATACGCAGTATTTT. Protein product: CAISAGTSGGGGDTQYF.

This clone was seen a single time. V usage is TRBV5-6 and J usage is TRBJ2-5, with a weak D call TRBD2 (5 bases). The CDR3 is 16 residues long. Germline CDR1 SGHDT, CDR2 YYEEEE. V lost 2 bases, J lost 1 base, and 15 bases lay in between. The CDR3 DNA sequence: TGTGCCAGCAGCTTAACTCCCGCCGGGATCCAAGAGACCCAGTACTTC. Protein: CASSLTPAGIQETQYF.

The chain is built from TRBV12-5 and TRBJ1-5; D possibly corresponds to TRBD1 (6 bases). Trimming took 0 bases from V and 0 from J, leaving 24 bases between them. The CDR3 extends over 21 amino acids. Germline values: CDR1 LGHNT, CDR2 FRNRAP. The CDR3: CASGLVTMRTVVGYSNQPQHF. Here the CDR3 DNA reads TGTGCTAGTGGTTTGGTAACGATGAGGACAGTCGTTGGGTATAGCAATCAGCCCCAGCATTTT.

The sample holds one count of this clone. The chain links TRBV10-3 to TRBJ1-3, with D maybe TRBD1 (5 bases). CDR3 length: 14 residues. CDR1 is ENHRY, CDR2 SYGVKD, per germline. V lost 6 bases and J 0 bases, leaving 9 bases between the germline ends. The CDR3 coding sequence is TGTGCCATCAGAGGACAAGCCTCTGGAAACACCATATATTTT. Encoded protein: CAIRGQASGNTIYF.

The J gene is TRBJ2-7, the V gene TRBV5-1; 9 nucleotides line up with TRBD1. V lost 4 bases to trimming and J lost 6 bases; unmatched junction nucleotides: 8. The CDR3 loop spans 14 amino acids. Germline values: CDR1 SGHRS, CDR2 YFSETQ. CDR3 DNA sequence: TGCGCCAGCAGCACACAGGGGGCCGAATTCGAGCAGTACTTC. Amino acid sequence: CASSTQGAEFEQYF.

The rearrangement joins TRBV6-5 to TRBJ2-2; unclear D gene. V gave up 6 bases and J gave up 1 base, with 9 bases separating them. The length of the CDR3 is 14 residues. Germline CDR1 reads MNHEY; CDR2 reads SVGAGI. The CDR3 sequence: CASRTNWNTGELFF. In DNA, the CDR3 is TGTGCCAGCAGAACAAATTGGAACACCGGGGAGCTGTTTTTT.

The chain joins TRBV21-1 to TRBJ2-3; TRBD1 is the table's D call and was not checked against the DNA. TRBV21-1 is a known pseudogene. The CDR3 length is 13 residues. CDR3 amino acids: CASSKALARSGYF. In nucleotides, the CDR3 is TGTGCCAGCAGCAAAGCGCTGGCCCGAAGTGGGTATTTT.

The V gene is TRBV4-1, the J gene TRBJ2-7; 12 bases are shared with TRBD1. The CDR3 consists of 17 residues. Germline V lookup: CDR1 MGHRA, CDR2 YSYEKL. J lost 6 bases, V lost 1 base, and 10 bases had no gene match. The CDR3 bases are TGCGCCAGCAGCCAAGGGGACAGGGGGCGCGGAACTTCCGAGCAGTACTTC. This sequence encodes CASSQGDRGRGTSEQYF.

This chain connects TRBV13 to TRBJ1-2; 8 bases match TRBD1. CDR3 length equals 15 residues. Trimming cost V 6 bases and J 7 bases; bases outside gene matches: 13. Per germline, CDR1 PRHDT and CDR2 FYEKMQ (reference sequence). This chain's CDR3 is CASSSLGQGWLGYTF. In DNA, the CDR3 is TGTGCCAGCAGTTCCCTCGGACAGGGATGGCTTGGCTACACCTTC.

The chain links TRBV11-3 to TRBJ2-5, with 8 bases that match TRBD2. Trimming took 0 bases from V and 3 from J; bases not matched to a gene: 3. CDR3 length: 15 residues. CDR1 is SGHNT and CDR2 is YENEEA in the germline V gene. CDR3 nucleotides: TGTGCCAGCAGCTTAGAAGCGGGAGTGAAAGAGACCCAGTACTTC. Translating it yields CASSLEAGVKETQYF.

The rearrangement joins TRBV5-6 to TRBJ1-5; D is unclear. Germline V gene sequence: CDR1 SGHDT, CDR2 YYEEEE. This CDR3 contains 13 residues. Trimming removed 0 bases from V and 2 bases from J, with 3 bases in between. CDR3 region: CASSLAGNQPQHF. In DNA form, the CDR3 reads TGTGCCAGCAGCTTGGCCGGCAATCAGCCCCAGCATTTT.

The chain employs TRBV12-5 and TRBJ1-5; D unclear. CDR3 size: 13 residues. CDR1 is LGHNT and CDR2 is FRNRAP in the germline V gene. V was shortened by 6 bases and J by 6 bases, with 12 bases between the two germline ends. The CDR3 DNA is TGTGCTAGTGGACCGAGGATGGGTCAGCCCCAGCATTTT. Its protein is CASGPRMGQPQHF.

This rearrangement joins TRBV7-3 to TRBJ2-1, with 8 nucleotides matching TRBD2. Germline values: CDR1 SGHTA, CDR2 FQGTGA. This CDR3 is 13 amino acids long. V shed 1 base, J shed 14 bases, and the junction held 7 bases outside the gene matches. The CDR3 loop is CASSLSSGTREFF. The CDR3 coding sequence is TGTGCCAGCAGCTTAAGTTCAGGGACTAGGGAGTTCTTC.

CDR3 in amino acids: CASSEPSSLAGGPNEQFF. The DNA for the CDR3 is TGCGCCAGCAGTGAGCCGTCCTCTTTAGCGGGAGGGCCGAATGAGCAGTTCTTC. The chain combines TRBV10-1 with TRBJ2-1; 11 positions agree with TRBD2. The germline CDR1 and CDR2 sequences are WNHNN and SYGVQD (reference sequence). The CDR3 loop spans 18 amino acids. V was pared by 2 bases and J by 7 bases, with 13 bases of the junction left unmatched.

This chain uses TRBV2 with TRBJ2-1; unclear D gene. Germline lookup yields CDR1 SNHLY and CDR2 FYNNEI. The V end was cut by 6 bases, the J end by 4 bases, with 4 bases between. The CDR3 loop spans 11 amino acids. The CDR3 spells CASREYNEQFF. CDR3 DNA sequence: TGTGCCAGCAGGGAGTACAATGAGCAGTTCTTC.

This chain uses TRBV11-3 with TRBJ2-1, with D possibly TRBD2 on 5 matching bases. The length of the CDR3 is 16 residues. V lost 3 bases and J 0 bases, leaving 12 bases between the germline ends. Looked up from germline, CDR1 is SGHNT and CDR2 is YENEEA. The CDR3 bases are TGTGCCAGCAGCTTCCGCGGACTTAGCTCCTACAATGAGCAGTTCTTC. It specifies CASSFRGLSSYNEQFF. The variable domain in full, completed from reference TRBV11-3 and TRBJ2-1, reads EAGVVQSPRYKIIEKKQPVAFWCNPISGHNTLYWYLQNLGQGPELLIRYENEEAVDDSQLPKDRFSAERLKGVDSTLKIQPAELGDSAVYLCASSFRGLSSYNEQFFGPGTRLTVL.

As regards this clone: The sample contains more than one DNA sequence encoding this CDR3. The rearrangement links TRBV9 to TRBJ2-5, with TRBD1 matching over 12 bases. The CDR3 is made up of 16 amino acids. V shed 0 bases and J 5 bases; nucleotides not matched to a gene: 5. Per the germline V gene, CDR1 is SGDLS and CDR2 is YYNGEE. CDR3 sequence (DNA): TGTGCCAGCAGCGTAGGGGGACAGGGGGCGTCGGAGACCCAGTACTTC. This translates into CASSVGGQGASETQYF.

The J gene is TRBJ2-2, the V gene TRBV19, with TRBD1 as a possible D gene (5 bases). Trimming stripped 6 bases from V and 2 bases from J, with 10 bases between. CDR3 length: 14 amino acids. Germline V gene lookup returns CDR1 LNHDA and CDR2 SQIVND (reference sequence). DNA of the CDR3: TGTGCCAGTAGCCAGACAGCTAACACCGGGGAGCTGTTTTTT. As protein: CASSQTANTGELFF.

J is TRBJ2-2 and V is TRBV10-3, with TRBD2 identical over 7 bases. V lost 4 bases to trimming and J lost 1 base; unmatched junction nucleotides: 3. Germline loops: CDR1 ENHRY, CDR2 SYGVKD. This CDR3 spans 15 amino acids. CDR3 bases: TGTGCCATCAGTGGACTAGCCGGGAACACCGGGGAGCTGTTTTTT. This translates into CAISGLAGNTGELFF.

V gene TRBV15 combines with J gene TRBJ2-7; a weak D match, TRBD2 (7 bases). This CDR3 comprises 15 residues. In germline, CDR1 is LNHNV, CDR2 YYDKDF (reference sequence). With 0 bases removed from V and 4 bases from J, the gap between germline ends came to 13 bases. The CDR3 DNA is TGTGCCACCAGCAGAGAAGGGGGAGGGGCTTACGAGCAGTACTTC. Residues: CATSREGGGAYEQYF.

The chain uses TRBV19 and TRBJ2-3; 12 bases map to TRBD2. The CDR3 is made up of 17 amino acids. The V and J ends lost 5 bases and 2 bases, in that order; junction bases with no gene match: 8. Germline V CDR1 and CDR2: LNHDA, SQIVND (reference sequence). The CDR3 region is CASSPQLAGGYTDTQYF. Here the CDR3 DNA reads TGTGCCAGTAGTCCACAACTAGCGGGGGGCTACACAGATACGCAGTATTTT.

This chain joins TRBV3-1 (or the pseudogene TRBV3-2) and TRBJ2-7; D perhaps matches TRBD2 (6 bases). The germline V gene has CDR1 LGHDT and CDR2 YNNKEL (reference sequence). The CDR3 sequence is 14 residues long. Deletions cut 1 base from V and 5 bases from J, with 12 bases between. As DNA, the CDR3 is TGTGCCAGCAGCCAAGGTGGGGGGTTGCACGAGCAGTACTTC. Its protein is CASSQGGGLHEQYF.

The rearrangement links TRBV6-6 to TRBJ2-6; no reliable D call. The CDR3 loop spans 15 amino acids. Trimming took 2 bases from V and 4 from J, leaving 9 bases between them. The germline V gene encodes CDR1 MNHNY and CDR2 SVGAGI (reference sequence). CDR3 nucleotides: TGTGCCAGCAGTTACGAGGTTGCCGGGGCCAACGTCCTGACTTTC. This encodes CASSYEVAGANVLTF.

This rearrangement joins TRBV6-2 or TRBV6-3 to TRBJ2-3; 9 positions agree with TRBD1. With 3 bases clipped from V and 9 bases from J, the junction kept 7 bases outside the gene matches. There are 14 residues in the CDR3. The germline V gene has CDR1 MNHEY and CDR2 SVGEGT. This CDR3 reads CASSYPDRGRTQYF. In nucleotides, the CDR3 is TGTGCCAGCAGTTATCCGGACAGGGGAAGGACGCAGTATTTT.

J is TRBJ1-1 and V is TRBV7-3, with D maybe TRBD1 (5 bases). This CDR3 is 14 amino acids long. Trimming removed 5 bases at V and 4 bases at J, with 14 bases between. Germline CDR1 SGHTA, CDR2 FQGTGA. Here the CDR3 reads CASSPTRDRTEAFF. The CDR3 coding sequence is TGTGCCAGCAGCCCTACCAGGGATCGCACTGAAGCTTTCTTT.

This clone was counted between two and nine times. The gene calls are TRBV27 and TRBJ1-3; TRBD1 is a possible D gene (5 bases). This CDR3 is 14 amino acids long. Germline V lookup: CDR1 MNHEY, CDR2 SMNVEV (reference sequence). The V end lost 4 bases, the J end lost 4 bases, and 11 bases lay between the germline ends. The CDR3 region is CASSSPGLGNTIYF. The CDR3 nucleotides are TGTGCCAGCAGTTCACCAGGGTTGGGAAACACCATATATTTT.

The chain carries TRBV24-1 and TRBJ2-1; D might be TRBD1 (7 bases). In germline, CDR1 is KGHDR, CDR2 SFDVKD. This CDR3 is built from 12 residues. Trimming pared 9 bases from V and 10 bases from J, leaving 15 bases between. Here the CDR3 DNA reads TGTGCCACCCTCCAGGGGGGCAGCGAGCAGTTCTTC. As protein: CATLQGGSEQFF.

The chain uses TRBV10-3 and TRBJ2-3; TRBD2 aligns across 14 bases. The junction had 12 bases not matched to a gene; V was cut back by 3 bases and J by 4 bases. CDR1 and CDR2 (germline): ENHRY, SYGVKD. The CDR3 has 19 amino acids. CDR3 amino acids: CAISDNRGGTSGSADTQYF. CDR3 in DNA: TGTGCCATCAGTGATAATCGGGGGGGGACTAGCGGGAGTGCAGATACGCAGTATTTT.

J is TRBJ2-1 and V is TRBV19, with a tentative D call TRBD2 (5 bases). Germline V gene data show CDR1 as LNHDA and CDR2 as SQIVND (reference sequence). Trimming took off 3 bases at V and 0 bases at J, with 9 bases between the two ends. The CDR3 loop spans 15 amino acids. The CDR3 DNA is TGTGCCAGTAGTATTAGCGCTAGCTCCTACAATGAGCAGTTCTTC. Its protein is CASSISASSYNEQFF.

The genes are TRBV7-8 and TRBJ2-3; 7 nucleotides line up with TRBD2. Germline V gene lookup returns CDR1 SGHVS and CDR2 FQNEAQ. This CDR3 spans 19 amino acids. With V trimmed by 0 bases and J by 2 bases, 14 bases remained unmatched. CDR3 DNA: TGTGCCAGCAGCTTAGCGATAGCTAGCGGCGCGCAAAACACAGATACGCAGTATTTT. Its translation is CASSLAIASGAQNTDTQYF.

The chain combines TRBV6-1 with TRBJ1-5; 7 nucleotides match TRBD1. The trim removed 1 base at V and 4 bases at J, leaving 7 bases unmatched. Germline-derived CDR1 and CDR2 are MNHNS and SASEGT. The CDR3 extends over 16 amino acids. The DNA of the CDR3 is TGTGCCAGCAGTGAAGGACCCGGGACAGTAAATCAGCCCCAGCATTTT. Translated: CASSEGPGTVNQPQHF.